What follows are 27 T cell receptor beta chains derived from one specimen sequenced in a study of T cell repertoires in cytomegalovirus infection. Each CDR3 protein is one row after TCRdb ran MiXCR on the reads. The sample consists of approximately 73,000 distinct CDR3 sequences, approximately 42% of them appearing once. The antigens these receptors bind are not known. The sequences come from CD8+ T cells from cultured PBMCs, collected from culture after CMV antigen stimulation. These TCRs come from a human donor in good health (CMV status not recorded). Some clones in this sample may be carry-over from other donors' samples.

This chain connects TRBV28 to TRBJ1-1; possibly TRBD1 for D (5 bases). Trimming stripped 2 bases from V and 0 bases from J, with 10 bases between. Germline V gives CDR1 MDHEN, CDR2 SYDVKM. This CDR3 is 15 amino acids long. The CDR3 DNA reads as TGTGCCAGCAGTTTACGCCTGACAGTGAACACTGAAGCTTTCTTT. Its translation: CASSLRLTVNTEAFF.

V usage is TRBV6-5 and J usage is TRBJ2-7, with a tentative D call TRBD2 (5 bases). CDR1 is MNHEY and CDR2 is SVGAGI in the germline V gene. The V end lost 4 bases, the J end lost 0 bases, and 16 bases lay between the germline ends. The CDR3 contains 16 residues. This CDR3 is CASSSPREGISYEQYF. CDR3 coding DNA: TGTGCCAGCAGTTCCCCGAGGGAAGGGATCTCCTACGAGCAGTACTTC.

The genes are TRBV2 and TRBJ1-1; 7 positions match TRBD1. After removal of 5 bases from V and 0 bases from J, the junction contained 3 bases not matched to a gene. The CDR3 spans 14 residues. The germline CDR1 and CDR2 sequences are SNHLY and FYNNEI. The CDR3 DNA reads TGTGCCAGCAGTCGACAGGGATTGAACACTGAAGCTTTCTTT. Protein: CASSRQGLNTEAFF. Drawing the rest from reference TRBV2 and TRBJ1-1, the complete variable domain is EPEVTQTPSHQVTQMGQEVILRCVPISNHLYFYWYRQILGQKVEFLVSFYNNEISEKSEIFDDQFSVERPDGSNFTLKIRSTKLEDSAMYFCASSRQGLNTEAFFGQGTRLTVV.

This clonotype was seen a handful of times. This chain joins TRBV27 and TRBJ2-5, with no clear D. The CDR3 loop spans 16 amino acids. Trimming removed 0 bases at V and 3 bases at J, with 14 bases between. CDR1 and CDR2 (germline): MNHEY, SMNVEV (reference sequence). As DNA, the CDR3 is TGTGCCAGCAGTTTATCGAAGCGACGTACGGAAGAGACCCAGTACTTC. Encoded protein: CASSLSKRRTEETQYF.

J is TRBJ2-1 and V is TRBV7-9; D remains unclear. The length of the CDR3 is 14 residues. V gave up 5 bases and J gave up 3 bases, with 11 bases separating them. Germline CDR1 SEHNR, CDR2 FQNEAQ (reference sequence). The CDR3 here is CASSLEGGYNEQFF. The CDR3 region has the DNA TGTGCCAGCAGCCTCGAAGGCGGCTACAATGAGCAGTTCTTC.

The genes are TRBV7-4 and TRBJ2-2, with D perhaps matching TRBD2 (5 bases). The germline gives CDR1 SGHVT, CDR2 SQSDAQ. The CDR3 extends over 13 amino acids. V lost 1 base and J 7 bases, leaving 7 bases between the germline ends. As DNA, the CDR3 is TGTGCCAGCAGCTTAGTTGACTACGGGGAGCTGTTTTTT. This codes for CASSLVDYGELFF.

The rearrangement uses TRBV3-1 and TRBJ2-3; maybe TRBD1 (5 bases). V shed 1 base and J shed 7 bases, with 21 bases lying between them. The CDR3 contains 17 residues. The V gene's germline CDR1 is LGHDT and CDR2 YNNKEL (reference sequence). The DNA for the CDR3 is TGTGCCAGCAGCCAAGGAAGGGGTTTTCTACCCAAATATACGCAGTATTTT. This codes for CASSQGRGFLPKYTQYF.

This chain links TRBV5-1 with TRBJ2-5; 12 nucleotides agree with TRBD2. The J segment lost 4 bases and the V segment lost 2 bases, leaving 12 bases of the junction unmatched. This CDR3 region has 18 residues. The germline V gene encodes CDR1 SGHRS and CDR2 YFSETQ. The CDR3 reads CASSFTPKWTSGVETQYF. CDR3 bases: TGCGCCAGCAGCTTTACTCCTAAGTGGACTAGCGGGGTAGAGACCCAGTACTTC.

This clonotype has more than one count but fewer than ten. This chain links TRBV7-9 with TRBJ2-7; 7 nucleotides line up with TRBD2. CDR3 size: 15 residues. The trim removed 5 bases at V and 6 bases at J, leaving 13 bases unmatched. Germline CDR1 SEHNR, CDR2 FQNEAQ (reference sequence). In DNA form, the CDR3 reads TGTGCCAGCAGCCGCTCCAATGAGCGGGGTCTCGAGCAGTACTTC. It yields the protein CASSRSNERGLEQYF.

With respect to this clonotype: The junction shows a germline mismatch at one end, possibly a read error. This chain joins TRBV19 and TRBJ1-1; weak D call: TRBD1 (5 bases). CDR3 length: 14 amino acids. Germline V gene lookup returns CDR1 LNHDA and CDR2 SQIVND (reference sequence). The CDR3 reads CASSIDQGGTEAFF. CDR3 bases: TGTGCCAGCAGTATAGATCAGGGCGGAACTGAAGCTTTCTTT.

J is TRBJ1-2 and V is TRBV24-1, with 8 bases identical to TRBD1. CDR3 length: 13 amino acids. Germline lookup yields CDR1 KGHDR and CDR2 SFDVKD. V was pared by 3 bases and J by 6 bases, with 2 bases of the junction left unmatched. CDR3 nucleotides: TGTGCCACCAGTGATGCAGGGGGCAATGGCTACACCTTC. It is translated as CATSDAGGNGYTF.

The chain links TRBV12-3 or TRBV12-4 to TRBJ1-3; D is uncertain. Trimming removed 4 bases at V and 0 bases at J, with 7 bases between. This CDR3 is built from 14 residues. This CDR3 is CASSWSLSGNTIYF. The CDR3 bases are TGTGCCAGCAGTTGGTCCCTCTCTGGAAACACCATATATTTT.

The chain is built from TRBV7-9 and TRBJ1-1, with D possibly TRBD1 on 5 matching bases. Per the germline V gene, CDR1 is SEHNR and CDR2 is FQNEAQ (reference sequence). V dropped 11 bases and J dropped 7 bases, with 14 bases sitting between them. The CDR3 is 11 amino acids. The CDR3 DNA reads TGTGCCGGTCGAGGAGGGGTTGAAGCTTTCTTT. Its protein is CAGRGGVEAFF.

The V call is TRBV7-4, the J call TRBJ2-3, with TRBD1 identical over 8 bases. J lost 3 bases, V lost 5 bases, and 19 bases had no gene match. Germline CDR1 reads SGHVT; CDR2 reads SQSDAQ. The CDR3 contains 19 residues. CDR3 sequence (DNA): TGTGCCAGCAGCCTCCCGTCAGACCCGACAGGGGAGTCGACAGATACGCAGTATTTT. Translated, it gives CASSLPSDPTGESTDTQYF.

The chain carries TRBV27 and TRBJ1-5; the D is unclear. Trimming left V 3 bases short and J 2 bases short, with 8 bases between. The CDR3 is made up of 14 amino acids. In germline, CDR1 is MNHEY, CDR2 SMNVEV (reference sequence). CDR3 DNA sequence: TGTGCCAGCAGTTTCCGGGCGGGCAATCAGCCCCAGCATTTT. Protein product: CASSFRAGNQPQHF.

This chain connects TRBV12-3 or TRBV12-4 to TRBJ2-7; D is possibly TRBD1 (6 bases). The CDR3 loop spans 13 amino acids. Trimming pared 3 bases from V and 0 bases from J, leaving 6 bases between. The CDR3 protein is CASSLDSSYEQYF. The CDR3 DNA reads as TGTGCCAGCAGTTTGGACAGCTCCTACGAGCAGTACTTC.

In its sample, this clonotype was seen a few times. The J gene is TRBJ1-1, the V gene TRBV12-3 or TRBV12-4, with 7 bases aligning to TRBD1. The ends lost 6 bases at V and 0 bases at J; junction bases unmatched: 16. This CDR3 spans 18 amino acids. The CDR3 DNA is TGTGCCAGCAGGGAGACAGGGTACAGATTAAAAATGAACACTGAAGCTTTCTTT. Amino acids: CASRETGYRLKMNTEAFF.

Only a few counts were recorded for this clonotype. The rearrangement joins TRBV29-1 to TRBJ2-3; D is undetermined. This CDR3 is 15 amino acids long. Germline V lookup: CDR1 SQVTM, CDR2 ANQGSEA. Trimming took off 4 bases at V and 4 bases at J, with 18 bases between the two ends. In DNA, the CDR3 is TGCAGCGTTGTTTACGGGTTCATAGGTCCAGATACGCAGTATTTT. As protein: CSVVYGFIGPDTQYF.

CDR3 bases: TGTGCCAGCAGCGCACCTAGCGGGGGGTACGAGCAGTACTTC. This codes for CASSAPSGGYEQYF. The chain is built from TRBV7-6 and TRBJ2-7, with TRBD2 identical over 11 bases. Germline CDR1 reads SGHVS; CDR2 reads FNYEAQ. The CDR3 runs to 14 residues. With 5 bases clipped from V and 4 bases from J, the junction kept 4 bases outside the gene matches.

The chain joins TRBV20-1 to TRBJ1-1, with TRBD1 matching 8 bases. The CDR3 runs 13 residues. Germline-derived CDR1 and CDR2 are DFQATT and SNEGSKA (reference sequence). V lost 3 bases, J lost 10 bases, and 10 bases stayed unmatched. The CDR3 is CSARTGEGVIAFF. In DNA, the CDR3 is TGCAGTGCTAGGACAGGGGAAGGGGTGATAGCTTTCTTT.

J is TRBJ2-3 and V is TRBV7-2; TRBD2 aligns across 8 bases. The trim removed 4 bases at V and 4 bases at J, leaving 7 bases unmatched. The CDR3 length is 15 residues. The germline CDR1 and CDR2 sequences are SGHTA and FQGNSA. In DNA, the CDR3 is TGTGCCAGCAGCTCCGGGGGGGCCTCGGCAGATACGCAGTATTTT. Protein: CASSSGGASADTQYF.

The chain has TRBV19 and TRBJ1-1; no reliable D call. The CDR3 is 14 residues long. Trimming left V 7 bases short and J 5 bases short, with 17 bases between. The germline gives CDR1 LNHDA, CDR2 SQIVND (reference sequence). The CDR3 loop reads CASMSQQVMTEAFF. The DNA for the CDR3 is TGTGCCAGTATGTCGCAGCAGGTGATGACTGAAGCTTTCTTT. The full variable domain, with the rest looked up from reference TRBV19 and TRBJ1-1, is DGGITQSPKYLFRKEGQNVTLSCEQNLNHDAMYWYRQDPGQGLRLIYYSQIVNDFQKGDIAEGYSVSREKKESFPLTVTSAQKNPTAFYLCASMSQQVMTEAFFGQGTRLTVV.

At least ten counts were recorded for this clonotype. This chain uses TRBV7-6 with TRBJ1-1; possible D gene TRBD1, 5 bases. The CDR3 length is 16 residues. The ends were cut back, 8 bases at V and 5 bases at J, with 24 bases in the middle. Germline CDR1 is SGHVS and CDR2 is FNYEAQ. The CDR3 sequence: CASFQGVSSGGTEAFF. The CDR3 nucleotides are TGTGCCAGCTTCCAGGGAGTTTCCTCTGGAGGGACTGAAGCTTTCTTT.

J is TRBJ1-4 and V is TRBV15; D remains ambiguous. The CDR3 loop spans 15 amino acids. Trimming took off 0 bases at V and 5 bases at J, with 10 bases between the two ends. CDR1 LNHNV and CDR2 YYDKDF come from the germline V gene (reference sequence). For the CDR3, the DNA is TGTGCCACCAGCAGAGATGGCAGCCTGAATGAAAAACTGTTTTTT. Protein product: CATSRDGSLNEKLFF. The variable domain in full, completed from reference TRBV15 and TRBJ1-4, reads DAMVIQNPRYQVTQFGKPVTLSCSQTLNHNVMYWYQQKSSQAPKLLFHYYDKDFNNEADTPDNFQSRRPNTSFCFLDIRSPGLGDTAMYLCATSRDGSLNEKLFFGSGTQLSVL.

This clonotype was counted between two and nine times. The chain links TRBV27 to TRBJ1-2, with 10 bases aligning to TRBD1. Trimming took 1 base from V and 7 from J; bases not matched to a gene: 9. Germline CDR1 MNHEY, CDR2 SMNVEV (reference sequence). The CDR3 has 16 amino acids. CDR3 amino acids: CASSLLPGTGELGYTF. The DNA for the CDR3 is TGTGCCAGCAGTTTATTGCCCGGGACAGGGGAACTTGGCTACACCTTC.

This chain links TRBV20-1 with TRBJ1-5; TRBD1 matches at 7 bases. The CDR3 extends over 13 amino acids. The V gene's germline CDR1 is DFQATT and CDR2 SNEGSKA (reference sequence). V dropped 6 bases and J dropped 5; count of bases not matched to a gene: 7. CDR3 coding DNA: TGCAGTGCCACCTCGGGACAGCATCAGCCCCAGCATTTT. Its protein product is CSATSGQHQPQHF.

The chain uses TRBV7-8 and TRBJ2-3, with a tentative D call TRBD2 (7 bases). V lost 8 bases, J lost 1 base, and 13 bases lay in between. The germline CDR1 and CDR2 sequences are SGHVS and FQNEAQ. CDR3 length equals 14 residues. The CDR3 loop reads CASSRGAGTDTQYF. The CDR3 DNA is TGTGCCAGCTCCCGGGGGGCGGGCACAGATACGCAGTATTTT.